This TCR beta chain is from a study of regulatory T cells in long-lasting Graves disease. This clonotype was counted at least ten times. Its antigen is as yet unknown. This sample's time point: newly diagnosed GD, antithyroid drugs for less than 3 months. Preparation of the TCR library used RNA extracted from PBMCs. This CDR3 comprises 14 residues. The V and J ends lost 5 bases and 1 base respectively, with 13 bases between them. Germline CDR1 reads SGDLS; CDR2 reads YYNGEE. Study results and limitations: For persistent Graves' patients, TCR diversity was lower than for newly diagnosed ones. Persistent disease preferred TRBV28, TRBJ1-2 and TRBJ2-5; new disease, TRBV20-1 and TRBJ2-1.

Both iRepertoire HTBI primers and Arm-PCR of CDR3 regions were used to build the TCR beta libraries. TCRdb reprocessed the multiplex PCR reads with MiXCR, giving one entry per CDR3 protein. This sample has 200,000 to 250,000 distinct CDR3 sequences; approximately 20% occur once, and the top ten carry around 21%. The starting material was peripheral blood mononuclear cells (PBMCs), obtained at new diagnosis, from a patient treated with antithyroid drugs. This TCR came from a female donor with Graves disease. The V and J genes are TRBV9 and TRBJ2-7; D not certain. The chain's CDR3 is CASSPLPGSYEQYF. DNA of the CDR3: TGTGCCAGCAGTCCTCTGCCCGGGTCCTACGAGCAGTACTTC. The full variable domain, rest sourced from reference TRBV9 and TRBJ2-7, is DSGVTQTPKHLITATGQRVTLRCSPRSGDLSVYWYQQSLDQGLQFLIQYYNGEERAKGNILERFSAQQFPDLHSELNLSSLELGDSALYFCASSPLPGSYEQYFGPGTRLTVT.